The clone carrying this T cell receptor (beta chain) was counted a single time. The data originate from a study of T cell changes during pregnancy in multiple sclerosis. The repertoire was sequenced with immunoSEQ multiplex PCR; TCRdb's copy has only in-frame clones and lacks some. The repertoire holds around 39,000 clones, with approximately 92% as singletons. There are 13 residues in the CDR3. V gave up 0 bases and J gave up 8 bases; unmatched junction bases: 2. The germline V gene has CDR1 LGHNA and CDR2 YNFKEQ. This receptor was taken from a female donor with multiple sclerosis, enrolled in a pregnancy study. The rearrangement joins TRBV4-2 to TRBJ1-2; 8 bases match TRBD1. What was sequenced was PBMCs (not recorded whether the cells were cultured). CDR3 coding DNA: TGTGCCAGCAGCCAAGACAGGGGGCAAGGCTACACCTTC. Translating it yields CASSQDRGQGYTF.